The rows below give T cell receptor beta chains drawn from one sample of a study of spatial heterogeneity in lung cancer. TCRdb itself ran the 5' RACE reads through MiXCR, one entry per CDR3 protein. The sample carries 7,500 to 10,000 distinct CDR3 sequences, less than 30% recorded once. The source was PBMCs, collected at follow-up. The receptors here all came from a female donor with early-stage non-small cell lung cancer. The CDR3 runs from the conserved cysteine through the conserved F or W. The D gene is left open where the match is weak. Clone size is stated in some rows and not others, as once, few, many or a class when expanded.

v_call	j_call	d_call	clone_size	cdr3_nt	cdr3_aa
TRBV29-1	TRBJ2-1	TRBD2	.	TGCAGCGCTGTCCGGGCGGGAGGCCTCTCCTACAATGAGCAGTTCTTC	CSAVRAGGLSYNEQFF
TRBV5-1	TRBJ1-1	.	few	TGCGCCAGCAGCTCCAGCCCCGCGCCGATGAACACTGAAGCTTTCTTT	CASSSSPAPMNTEAFF
TRBV20-1	TRBJ2-7	TRBD2	.	TGCAGTGCTAGTCCGGGGGGGACCCCAGAATCCGAGCAGTACTTC	CSASPGGTPESEQYF
TRBV4-2	TRBJ2-1	TRBD2	.	TGTGCCAGCAGCCAAGGCCAGGGACTAGCGGGAGGTACCCCGCGTGAGCAGTTCTTC	CASSQGQGLAGGTPREQFF
TRBV11-1	TRBJ1-4	.	.	TGTGCCAGCAGCTTACAGGTTTGGGAAAAACTGTTTTTT	CASSLQVWEKLFF
TRBV5-1	TRBJ1-4	TRBD1	few	TGCGCCAGCAGCTTGACCGGGACAGTGAATGAAAAACTGTTTTTT	CASSLTGTVNEKLFF
TRBV7-6	TRBJ2-3	TRBD2	few	TGTGCCAGCAGCTTAGAAGCGGGGTACCCAGATACGCAGTATTTT	CASSLEAGYPDTQYF
TRBV5-1	TRBJ1-4	TRBD1	few	TGCGCCAGCAGCACCGGACAGGGGGCGGCTAATGAAAAACTGTTTTTT	CASSTGQGAANEKLFF
TRBV29-1	TRBJ2-3	TRBD2	.	TGCAGCGTTGTTGGGACTAGTAGCACAGATACGCAGTATTTT	CSVVGTSSTDTQYF
TRBV3-1	TRBJ2-2	TRBD2	.	TGTGCCAGCAGCCTAGCGGGGCGCACCGGGGAGCTGTTTTTT	CASSLAGRTGELFF
TRBV7-8	TRBJ2-7	.	.	TGTGCCAGCAGCTTAGTTGGGGGTTACGAGCAGTACTTC	CASSLVGGYEQYF
TRBV29-1	TRBJ1-3	.	few	TGCAGCGTTCTAGAATCCACGGAAAACACCATATATTTT	CSVLESTENTIYF
TRBV5-1	TRBJ2-3	TRBD2	.	TGCGCCAGCAGCTTGGGACTAGCGGGAGTGAGTGAAGATACGCAGTATTTT	CASSLGLAGVSEDTQYF
TRBV28	TRBJ2-1	TRBD2	.	TGTGCCAGCAGTTTGATCAGCGGGAGCTCCTACAATGAGCAGTTCTTC	CASSLISGSSYNEQFF
TRBV7-9	TRBJ2-1	.	.	TGTGCCAGCAGCTCAAGCGGAGCCTACAATGAGCAGTTCTTC	CASSSSGAYNEQFF
TRBV21-1	TRBJ2-1	.	medium-sized	TGTGCCAGCAGCAAAGGAAGGACGGGAGCTCGGGAGTTCTTC	CASSKGRTGAREFF
TRBV24-1	TRBJ2-2	.	.	TGTGCCACCAGTGATCATCAGGGGACCGGGGAGCTGTTTTTT	CATSDHQGTGELFF
TRBV6-5	TRBJ2-1	.	medium-sized	TGTGCCAGCAGTGCTGGTTACGGAGGGGCATACAATGAGCAGTTCTTC	CASSAGYGGAYNEQFF
TRBV29-1	TRBJ1-4	.	.	TGCAGCGTTGGGGAGAGGGGCGCTGAAAAACTGTTTTTT	CSVGERGAEKLFF
TRBV20-1	TRBJ2-7	.	medium-sized	TGCAGTGCTAGAGCTCCGGACTCCCCGGTGGAACCTTACGAGCAGTACTTC	CSARAPDSPVEPYEQYF
TRBV5-1	TRBJ2-7	.	few	TGCGCCAGCAGCTTGGGTCTTAGCGGCTCCTACGAGCAGTACTTC	CASSLGLSGSYEQYF
TRBV7-2	TRBJ2-3	TRBD2	.	TGTGCCAGCAGCTTAGTATCCAGCTTTTGGCGCGGGAGGGCCACAGATACGCAGTATTTT	CASSLVSSFWRGRATDTQYF
TRBV11-2	TRBJ2-7	TRBD1	medium-sized	TGTGCCAGCAGCTCCTATCCCGGGACAGGTGGCGAGCAGTACTTC	CASSSYPGTGGEQYF
TRBV3-1	TRBJ1-4	.	.	TGTGCCAGCAGCCAAGATTCCCTCGCTGCAACTAATGAAAAACTGTTTTTT	CASSQDSLAATNEKLFF
TRBV18	TRBJ2-7	TRBD2	few	TGTGCCAGCTCACCACCCGGGAGGGCCTCCTACGAGCAGTACTTC	CASSPPGRASYEQYF
TRBV18	TRBJ2-7	TRBD2	medium-sized	TGTGCCAGCTCAGCCATGGAGCGGGAGGGTTACGAGCAGTACTTC	CASSAMEREGYEQYF
TRBV29-1	TRBJ2-2	TRBD2	.	TGCAGCGTTGATGGCGGGAGTCGGAACACCGGGGAGCTGTTTTTT	CSVDGGSRNTGELFF
TRBV7-9	TRBJ2-5	.	.	TGTGCCAGCAGCTCCTCTCCCGCCGAGACCCAGTACTTC	CASSSSPAETQYF
TRBV5-1	TRBJ1-1	TRBD1	medium-sized	TGCGCCAGCAGCACCGGACAGGGGAACACTGAAGCTTTCTTT	CASSTGQGNTEAFF
TRBV20-1	TRBJ2-1	.	.	TGCAGTGCTAGGCCGGGGACTTCCCCCTACAATGAGCAGTTCTTC	CSARPGTSPYNEQFF
TRBV5-1	TRBJ2-1	.	few	TGCGCCAGCAGGGCCCCTCAGGGGAGTGCGTTCTTC	CASRAPQGSAFF
TRBV29-1	TRBJ2-1	.	.	TGCAGCGTTGAAGTCTCGGGGAACAATGAGCAGTTCTTC	CSVEVSGNNEQFF
TRBV7-9	TRBJ1-6	TRBD1	few	TGTGCCAGCAGCCCTGTCCGGGACAGCAACCCATGGTCACCCCTCCACTTT	CASSPVRDSNPWSPLHF
TRBV29-1	TRBJ2-7	.	.	TGCAGCGGGAGGGACTCGTCCAGCTCCTACGAGCAGTACTTC	CSGRDSSSSYEQYF
TRBV2	TRBJ2-1	TRBD2	.	TGTGCCAGCAGTGAAGGACTAGCTTACAATGAGCAGTTCTTC	CASSEGLAYNEQFF
TRBV2	TRBJ2-2	.	.	TGTGCCAGCAGTGATCTAGACGCGAACACCGGGGAGCTTTTTTTT	CASSDLDANTGELFF
TRBV11-3	TRBJ2-5	TRBD1	few	TGTGCCAGCAGCTTAGCGACAGGGGGCAAAGAGGAGACCCAGTACTTC	CASSLATGGKEETQYF
TRBV29-1	TRBJ2-1	TRBD2	few	TGCAGTATAGTGGGCACTAGCGGGATTCCGGAGAATGAGCAGTTCTTC	CSIVGTSGIPENEQFF
TRBV7-8	TRBJ2-5	.	.	TGTGCCAGCAGCCCGGGGACGGAAGAGACCCAGTACTTC	CASSPGTEETQYF
TRBV7-8	TRBJ1-5	.	.	TGTGCCAGCAGCTTAGTTCGGGAACCGGGGCCCCAGCATTTT	CASSLVREPGPQHF
TRBV3-1	TRBJ2-3	.	few	TGTGCCAGCTCCCCCCGGGGTAATACGCAGTATTTT	CASSPRGNTQYF
TRBV19	TRBJ1-5	TRBD1	medium-sized	TGTGCCAGTCGTGACAGGGGTTATCAGCCCCAGCATTTT	CASRDRGYQPQHF
TRBV12-3/TRBV12-4	TRBJ2-2	TRBD1	.	TGTGCCAGCAGCCTTATGCGAACAGGGGTCGACACCGGGGAGCTGTTTTTT	CASSLMRTGVDTGELFF
TRBV7-2	TRBJ2-7	TRBD2	few	TGTGCCAGCAGCCTGGACCCAGCGGGAGGGCGTGAGCAGTACTTC	CASSLDPAGGREQYF
TRBV11-2	TRBJ2-7	TRBD2	.	TGTGCCAGCAGGTCCTTCGGGTCTCGTCGGGGGGACGAGCAGTACTTC	CASRSFGSRRGDEQYF
TRBV6-5	TRBJ2-1	TRBD2	few	TGTGCCAGCAGTTTCGGGACTAGCGGTAACAATGAGCAGTTCTTC	CASSFGTSGNNEQFF
TRBV5-1	TRBJ2-6	TRBD2	.	TGCGCCAGCAGCCCTAGCGGGAGCTCTGGGGCCAACGTCCTGACTTTC	CASSPSGSSGANVLTF
TRBV6-2/TRBV6-3	TRBJ2-7	.	.	TGTGCCAGCAGCCAGACTTTGACCTACGAGCAGTACTTC	CASSQTLTYEQYF
TRBV7-2	TRBJ1-2	TRBD1	.	TGTGCCAGCAGCTTCAGGGGGGCCGGTGGCTACACCTTC	CASSFRGAGGYTF
TRBV4-1	TRBJ2-5	.	.	TGCGCCAGCAGCCAAGATCGAAGGGGCCCCTATCAAGAGACCCAGTACTTC	CASSQDRRGPYQETQYF
TRBV14	TRBJ2-1	.	.	TGTGCCAGCAGCCAGCCGACTTCTCCCAATGAGCAGTTCTTC	CASSQPTSPNEQFF